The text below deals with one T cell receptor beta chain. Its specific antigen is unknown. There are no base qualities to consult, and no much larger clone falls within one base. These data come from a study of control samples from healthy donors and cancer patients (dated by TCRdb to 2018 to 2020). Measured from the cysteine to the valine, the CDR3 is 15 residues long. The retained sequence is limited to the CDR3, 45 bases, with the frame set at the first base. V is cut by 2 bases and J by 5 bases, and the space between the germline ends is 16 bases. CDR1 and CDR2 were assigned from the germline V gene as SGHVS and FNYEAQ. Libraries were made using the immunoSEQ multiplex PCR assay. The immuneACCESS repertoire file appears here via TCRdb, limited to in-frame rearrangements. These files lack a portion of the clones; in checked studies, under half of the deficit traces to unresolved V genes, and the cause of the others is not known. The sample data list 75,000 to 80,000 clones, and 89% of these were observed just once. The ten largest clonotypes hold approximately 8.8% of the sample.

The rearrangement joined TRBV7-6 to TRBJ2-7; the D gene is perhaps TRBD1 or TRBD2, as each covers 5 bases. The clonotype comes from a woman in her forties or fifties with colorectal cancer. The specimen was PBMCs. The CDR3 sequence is CASSLRVSGRDEQYV. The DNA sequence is TGTGCCAGCAGCTTAAGGGTTTCGGGGCGGGACGAGCAGTACGTC.